A single sample is the source of the 7 T cell receptor beta chains below, sequenced in a study of blood T cells in healthy people across ages (dated by TCRdb to the mid-2010s). Library creation used 5' RACE. Instrument on record: Illumina HiSeq 2500. A second PCR of roughly 7 to 11 cycles was performed with a sample-barcoded 5' primer and a J-beta primer mix. TCRdb reran the public reads through fastp at Q25 and MiXCR, keeping productive beta chains. Each CDR3 protein appears once, grouped with its most common genes and DNA. Within this sample are about 1.8 million distinct CDR3 sequences, with about 50% of them counted one time only. Less than 2.5% of the sample comes from the top ten. The specimen was blood. These receptors were obtained from a woman aged 40 to 50 in good health.

The chain is built from TRBV28 and TRBJ1-4; tentative D call: TRBD1 (6 bases). CDR3 size: 14 residues. V was shortened by 8 bases and J by 2 bases, with 12 bases between the two germline ends. CDR1 and CDR2 from the germline V gene are MDHEN and SYDVKM. CDR3 protein: CASQEGGTNEKLFF. CDR3 sequence (DNA): TGTGCCAGCCAGGAGGGGGGCACTAATGAAAAACTGTTTTTT.

V gene TRBV7-8 combines with J gene TRBJ1-2, with TRBD1 as a possible D gene (5 bases). Trimming removed 5 bases from V and 1 base from J, with 23 bases in between. Per the germline V gene, CDR1 is SGHVS and CDR2 is FQNEAQ. CDR3 length: 18 amino acids. DNA of the CDR3: TGTGCCAGCAGCCACAGGAGGGTGGCAGGTCCTAATAACTATGGCTACACCTTC. Amino acids: CASSHRRVAGPNNYGYTF.

There are a few counts of this clonotype. V usage is TRBV7-9 and J usage is TRBJ2-7; D might be TRBD2 (6 bases). Trimming left V 5 bases short and J 3 bases short, with 20 bases between. Germline values: CDR1 SEHNR, CDR2 FQNEAQ (reference sequence). The CDR3 length is 16 residues. As DNA, the CDR3 is TGTGCCAGCAGCCCGAGGGTTGGGGGACTCTACTACGAGCAGTACTTC. It encodes CASSPRVGGLYYEQYF.

This rearrangement joins TRBV6-5 to TRBJ2-1; D unclear. V was pared by 2 bases and J by 5 bases, with 7 bases between. This CDR3 has 13 residues. The V gene's germline CDR1 is MNHEY and CDR2 SVGAGI. CDR3 protein: CASSYGTDNEQFF. The CDR3 DNA sequence: TGTGCCAGCAGTTACGGTACCGACAATGAGCAGTTCTTC.

The chain is built from TRBV28 and TRBJ2-1, with D tentatively TRBD2 (7 bases). Per the germline V gene, CDR1 is MDHEN and CDR2 is SYDVKM. This CDR3 comprises 14 residues. Trimming took 7 bases from V and 2 from J, leaving 12 bases between them. CDR3 coding DNA: TGTGCCAGCACAAGGGGGGGAACCTACAATGAGCAGTTCTTC. It specifies CASTRGGTYNEQFF.

The V and J genes are TRBV6-2 or TRBV6-3 and TRBJ2-4, with 7 bases matching TRBD1. The J call may be faulty, since TRBJ2-7 better matches the DNA end. CDR3 size: 14 residues. Looked up from germline, CDR1 is MNHEY and CDR2 is SVGEGT. CDR3 sequence: CASSKGTVNYEQYF. In nucleotides, the CDR3 is TGTGCCAGCAGCAAGGGGACAGTAAACTACGAGCAGTACTTC.

The V and J genes are TRBV5-1 and TRBJ1-2; weak D call: TRBD1 (5 bases). V dropped 3 bases and J dropped 4 bases, with 19 bases sitting between them. Germline V CDR1 and CDR2: SGHRS, YFSETQ. CDR3 length: 16 residues. CDR3 sequence reads: CASSSLVGTGGYGYTF. The CDR3 bases are TGCGCCAGCAGCTCCCTTGTCGGCACTGGGGGCTATGGCTACACCTTC.